This T cell receptor (beta chain) was sequenced for a study of graft-versus-host responses after intestinal transplantation. As for the study in general: Isolated intestinal, liver-intestinal, or multivisceral transplants were what recipients had. Every one of the recipients received anti-thymocyte globulin induction and afterwards took tacrolimus and steroids for about 3 years.

Germline loops: CDR1 MNHEY, CDR2 SMNVEV (reference sequence). V shed 8 bases and J shed 6 bases, with 14 bases lying between them. The CDR3 loop spans 12 amino acids. Profiled with immunoSEQ multiplex PCR; TCRdb holds only in-frame clones, not every one. The data contain 81,000 or so clones, approximately 92% of them seen just once; the ten biggest clones take up 0.95% to 1.3%. A word on this clone: Its antigen remains unknown.

This material consisted of unstimulated CD8+ T cells sorted from spleen or lymph node cells, taken before transplant. The chain couples TRBV27 to TRBJ2-7, with D possibly being TRBD1 (6 bases). The receptor was derived from a human donor who was the organ donor for an intestinal transplant. CDR3 coding DNA: TGTGCCAGCGGGGGCGATCCTCGCGAGCAGTACTTC. It specifies CASGGDPREQYF.